The 9 T cell receptor beta chains listed next were all sequenced from one sample in a study of early T cells in non-severe SARS-CoV-2 infection. One entry per CDR3 protein results from TCRdb running MiXCR on the 5' RACE reads. Among about 50,000 distinct CDR3 sequences listed, less than 9.5% were seen once. The source material was whole blood. The receptors originated from an adult who was a healthcare worker with PCR-confirmed SARS-CoV-2 infection or an uninfected control (not recorded which).

Notes on this clonotype: Relative to the germline gene, one junction end is altered; a read error may explain this. The chain uses TRBV10-2 and TRBJ1-5, with D tentatively TRBD1 (5 bases). The length of the CDR3 is 14 residues. Germline V gives CDR1 WSHSY, CDR2 SAAADI. CDR3: CVSSDRGGNQPQHF. Here the CDR3 DNA reads TGCGTCAGCAGTGATCGGGGGGGCAATCAGCCCCAGCATTTT.

This clonotype has only a few counts. J is TRBJ1-4 and V is TRBV7-9, with TRBD1 matching over 8 bases. The germline V gene encodes CDR1 SEHNR and CDR2 FQNEAQ (reference sequence). J was trimmed by 5 bases and V by 1 base; bases with no gene match: 0. The CDR3 has 14 amino acids. CDR3 sequence reads: CASSLDRGNEKLFF. The CDR3 DNA reads TGTGCCAGCAGCTTAGACAGGGGGAATGAAAAACTGTTTTTT.

This clonotype has at least ten counts. The chain joins TRBV6-5 to TRBJ2-3; no clear D gene. The CDR3 is 12 amino acids. The germline gives CDR1 MNHEY, CDR2 SVGAGI. Between the trimmed V and J ends, which lost 6 bases and 3 bases, there was a span of 7 bases. DNA for the CDR3: TGTGCCAGCAGAACTGATACAGATACGCAGTATTTT. This encodes CASRTDTDTQYF.

This clonotype was seen repeatedly, ten times or more. The chain joins TRBV28 to TRBJ1-2; D perhaps matches TRBD1 (5 bases). V gave up 6 bases and J gave up 8 bases, with 16 bases separating them. The CDR3 sequence is 13 residues long. In germline, CDR1 is MDHEN, CDR2 SYDVKM. CDR3 region: CASSLGPPVGYTF. Written as DNA, the CDR3 is TGTGCCAGCAGCCTGGGACCACCGGTGGGCTACACCTTC.

This clonotype showed up just a few times. This sequence joins TRBV2 and TRBJ1-1; tentative D call: TRBD1 (5 bases). Per germline, CDR1 SNHLY and CDR2 FYNNEI. The CDR3 has 15 residues. Deletions cut 5 bases from V and 3 bases from J, with 16 bases between. This CDR3 is CASSFRGYRDTEAFF. The CDR3 nucleotides are TGTGCCAGCAGTTTTCGGGGGTATAGGGACACTGAAGCTTTCTTT.

This clonotype was detected a few times. J is TRBJ2-1 and V is TRBV4-1; D is ambiguous. This CDR3 has 16 amino acids. V lost 1 base and J lost 1, with 11 bases in between. The germline V gene encodes CDR1 MGHRA and CDR2 YSYEKL. The CDR3 here is CASSQGDRKSYNEQFF. The CDR3 coding sequence is TGCGCCAGCAGCCAAGGCGACCGAAAATCCTACAATGAGCAGTTCTTC.

The chain employs TRBV5-1 and TRBJ2-5, with D hard to call. Germline lookup yields CDR1 SGHRS and CDR2 YFSETQ. V lost 1 base, J lost 4 bases, and 14 bases lay in between. This CDR3 spans 15 amino acids. CDR3 DNA: TGCGCCAGCAGCTTGTCGGATTGGGCGAGAGAGACCCAGTACTTC. It translates to CASSLSDWARETQYF.

The chain carries TRBV15 and TRBJ1-1, with 7 bases aligning to TRBD1. Per the germline V gene, CDR1 is LNHNV and CDR2 is YYDKDF (reference sequence). The CDR3 covers 18 residues. The ends lost 1 base at V and 1 base at J; junction bases unmatched: 12. In DNA, the CDR3 is TGTGCCACCAGCAGAGCCTCCACCCGACAGGGACCGAACACTGAAGCTTTCTTT. Amino acid sequence: CATSRASTRQGPNTEAFF.

This clonotype was seen only a few times. As DNA, the CDR3 is TGTGCCAGCAGGAAGGTAGCGGACTCCTACGAGCAGTACTTC. It specifies CASRKVADSYEQYF. This chain joins TRBV6-2 or TRBV6-3 and TRBJ2-7, with D perhaps matching TRBD2 (6 bases). Germline CDR1 reads MNHEY; CDR2 reads SVGEGT. Trimming pared 6 bases from V and 0 bases from J, leaving 12 bases between. The CDR3 spans 14 residues.